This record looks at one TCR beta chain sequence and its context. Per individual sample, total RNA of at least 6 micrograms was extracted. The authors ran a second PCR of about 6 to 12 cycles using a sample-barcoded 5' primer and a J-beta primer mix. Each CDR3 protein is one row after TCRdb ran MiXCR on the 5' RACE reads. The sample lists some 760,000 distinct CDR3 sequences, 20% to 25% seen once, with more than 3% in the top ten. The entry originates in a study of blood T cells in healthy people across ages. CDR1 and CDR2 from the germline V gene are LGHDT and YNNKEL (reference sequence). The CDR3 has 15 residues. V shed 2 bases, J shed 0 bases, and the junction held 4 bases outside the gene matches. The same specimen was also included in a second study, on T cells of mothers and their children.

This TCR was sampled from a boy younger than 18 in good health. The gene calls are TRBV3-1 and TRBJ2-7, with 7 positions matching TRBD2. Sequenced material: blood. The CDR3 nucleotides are TGTGCCAGCAGCCAATCGCTAGCGGTCTCCTACGAGCAGTACTTC. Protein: CASSQSLAVSYEQYF.